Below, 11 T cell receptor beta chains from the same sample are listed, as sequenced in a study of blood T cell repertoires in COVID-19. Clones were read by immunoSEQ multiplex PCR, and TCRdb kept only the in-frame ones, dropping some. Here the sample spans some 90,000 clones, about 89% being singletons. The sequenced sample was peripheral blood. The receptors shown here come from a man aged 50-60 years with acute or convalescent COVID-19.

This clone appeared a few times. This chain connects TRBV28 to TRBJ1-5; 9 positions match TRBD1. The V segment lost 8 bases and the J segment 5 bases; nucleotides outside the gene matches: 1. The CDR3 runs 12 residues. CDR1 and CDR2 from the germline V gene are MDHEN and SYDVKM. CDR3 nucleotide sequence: TGTGCCAGCCGACAGGGGGATCAGCCCCAGCATTTT. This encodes CASRQGDQPQHF. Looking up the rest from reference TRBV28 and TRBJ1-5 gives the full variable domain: DVKVTQSSRYLVKRTGEKVFLECVQDMDHENMFWYRQDPGLGLRLIYFSYDVKMKEKGDIPEGYSVSREKKERFSLILESASTNQTSMYLCASRQGDQPQHFGDGTRLSIL.

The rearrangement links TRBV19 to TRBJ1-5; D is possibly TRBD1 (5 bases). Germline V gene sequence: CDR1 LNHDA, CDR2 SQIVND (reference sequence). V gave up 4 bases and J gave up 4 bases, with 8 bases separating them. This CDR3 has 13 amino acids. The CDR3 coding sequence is TGTGCCAGTAGTAGAGACAGTAATCAGCCCCAGCATTTT. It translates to CASSRDSNQPQHF.

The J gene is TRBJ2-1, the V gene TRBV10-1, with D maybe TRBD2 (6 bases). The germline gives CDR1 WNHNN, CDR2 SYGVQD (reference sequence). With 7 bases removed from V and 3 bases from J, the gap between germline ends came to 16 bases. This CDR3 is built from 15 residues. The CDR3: CASTGWGENYNEQFF. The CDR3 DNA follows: TGCGCCAGCACGGGGTGGGGGGAGAACTACAATGAGCAGTTCTTC.

CDR3 in amino acids: CASSVARGLGYTF. The DNA of the CDR3 is TGTGCCAGCAGTGTGGCCAGGGGGCTAGGCTACACCTTC. J is TRBJ1-2 and V is TRBV2; 8 bases line up with TRBD1. The CDR3 runs to 13 residues. Per the germline V gene, CDR1 is SNHLY and CDR2 is FYNNEI. V lost 4 bases, J lost 8 bases, and 6 bases stayed unmatched.

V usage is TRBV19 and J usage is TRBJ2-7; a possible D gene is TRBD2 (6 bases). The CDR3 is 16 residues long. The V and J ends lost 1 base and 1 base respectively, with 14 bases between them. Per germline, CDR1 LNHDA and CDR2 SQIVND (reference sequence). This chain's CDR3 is CASSIVGGRTSYEQYV. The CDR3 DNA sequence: TGTGCCAGTAGTATAGTCGGGGGACGAACATCCTACGAGCAGTACGTC.

The CDR3 sequence: CASSQGLEDTQYF. The DNA for the CDR3 is TGTGCCAGCAGCCAGGGGCTAGAAGATACGCAGTATTTT. This chain links TRBV4-2 with TRBJ2-3, with D possibly matching TRBD1 (5 bases). This CDR3 spans 13 amino acids. Trimming shortened V by 3 bases and J by 5 bases, and 9 bases separated the two germline ends. Per germline, CDR1 LGHNA and CDR2 YNFKEQ.

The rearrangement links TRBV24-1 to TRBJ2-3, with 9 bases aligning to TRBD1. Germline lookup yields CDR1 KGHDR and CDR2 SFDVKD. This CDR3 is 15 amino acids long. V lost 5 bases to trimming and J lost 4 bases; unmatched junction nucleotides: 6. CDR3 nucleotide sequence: TGTGCCACCAGTGCCCGGGACAGGGCTGCAGATACGCAGTATTTT. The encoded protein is CATSARDRAADTQYF.

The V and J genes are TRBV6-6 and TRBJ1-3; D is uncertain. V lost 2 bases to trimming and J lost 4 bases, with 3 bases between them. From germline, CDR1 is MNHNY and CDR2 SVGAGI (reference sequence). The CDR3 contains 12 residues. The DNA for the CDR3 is TGTGCCAGCAGTTACCCGGGAAACACCATATATTTT. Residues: CASSYPGNTIYF.

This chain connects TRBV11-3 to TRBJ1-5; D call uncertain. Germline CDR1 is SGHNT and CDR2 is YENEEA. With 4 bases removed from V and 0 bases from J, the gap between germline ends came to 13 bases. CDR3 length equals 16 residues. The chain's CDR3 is CASSSILSVSNQPQHF. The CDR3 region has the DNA TGTGCCAGCAGCTCTATTTTATCGGTTAGCAATCAGCCCCAGCATTTT.

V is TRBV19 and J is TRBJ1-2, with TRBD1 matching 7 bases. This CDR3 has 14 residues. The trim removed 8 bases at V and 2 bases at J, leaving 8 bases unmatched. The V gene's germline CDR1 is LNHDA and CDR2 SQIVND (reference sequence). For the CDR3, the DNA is TGTGCCAGTGTGGAGAGGGGGCCCAACTATGGCTACACCTTC. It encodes CASVERGPNYGYTF.

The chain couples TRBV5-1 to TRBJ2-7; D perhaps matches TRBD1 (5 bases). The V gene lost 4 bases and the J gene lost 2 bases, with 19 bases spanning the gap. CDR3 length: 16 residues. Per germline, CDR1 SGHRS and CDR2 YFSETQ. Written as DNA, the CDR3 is TGCGCCAGCAGCCCGGCCTACAGGTCCTACCCCTACGAGCAGTACTTC. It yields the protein CASSPAYRSYPYEQYF. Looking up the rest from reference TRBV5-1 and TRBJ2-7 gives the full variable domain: KAGVTQTPRYLIKTRGQQVTLSCSPISGHRSVSWYQQTPGQGLQFLFEYFSETQRNKGNFPGRFSGRQFSNSRSEMNVSTLELGDSALYLCASSPAYRSYPYEQYFGPGTRLTVT.